This passage covers 3 T cell receptor beta chains from one sample sequenced in a study of CD8 T cells in Susac syndrome. Random-hexamer reverse transcription was applied to roughly 0.5 to 1 ug RNA. TCRdb analysed the immunoSEQ multiplex PCR reads with MiXCR anew, one entry per CDR3 protein. Among about 120,000 distinct CDR3 sequences listed, roughly 95% were seen once. The sequenced material came from CD4+ T cells from PBMCs. The receptors were sampled from a human donor with Susac syndrome.

The CDR3 nucleotides are TGCGCCAGCAGCGGGGGACTAGCGGCGAACACCGGGGAGCTGTTTTTT. Translation: CASSGGLAANTGELFF. The chain combines TRBV5-1 with TRBJ2-2, with 11 bases matching TRBD2. Germline V CDR1 and CDR2: SGHRS, YFSETQ. The CDR3 has 16 amino acids. The J segment lost 0 bases and the V segment lost 4 bases, leaving 2 bases of the junction unmatched.

This clonotype has only one observation. The chain is built from TRBV12-3 or TRBV12-4 and TRBJ2-3; D is ambiguous. The CDR3 contains 13 residues. Deletions cut 5 bases from V and 3 bases from J, with 9 bases between. The DNA of the CDR3 is TGTGCCAGCAGTACCACCCGGACAGATACGCAGTATTTT. Translated, it gives CASSTTRTDTQYF.

The CDR3 protein is CASSLGTSGSPLEQYF. In nucleotides, the CDR3 is TGTGCCAGCAGCTTAGGGACTAGCGGGAGCCCCCTCGAGCAGTACTTC. This sequence joins TRBV7-9 and TRBJ2-7; 13 nucleotides line up with TRBD2. V shed 1 base and J 6 bases; nucleotides not matched to a gene: 6. Germline assignment: CDR1 SEHNR and CDR2 FQNEAQ (reference sequence). CDR3 length: 16 residues.